One T cell receptor (beta chain) is described in this entry. What it binds is unknown. This record comes from a study of shared clonotypes between healthy human individuals. V lost 3 bases and J lost 2; bases outside the gene matches: 3. The CDR3 is 15 residues long. Per germline, CDR1 SGHRS and CDR2 YFSETQ. Regarding the study as a whole: Naive subsets generally had larger estimated richness than memory subsets. Apart from blood, nothing was sampled; tissue repertoires likely differ.

The assay was immunoSEQ multiplex PCR, and TCRdb's table has in-frame clones only and misses some. The sample lists approximately 1,000,000 clones; around 78% were seen once. Sequenced input: memory CD4+ T cells from PBMCs. Subset given: CD45RA-negative fraction. This chain joins TRBV5-1 and TRBJ2-7; 12 bases fit TRBD1. This sequence was found in a man younger than 35 in good health. Some clones in this sample may be carry-over from other donors' samples. CDR3: CASSSGTGGPYEQYF. Here the CDR3 DNA reads TGCGCCAGCAGCTCCGGGACAGGGGGCCCCTACGAGCAGTACTTC.